The next 18 T cell receptor beta chains were all read from a single sample in a study of blood T cell repertoires in COVID-19. Generated by immunoSEQ multiplex PCR, the TCRdb table keeps only in-frame clones and is missing some. The profile shows about 170,000 clones, around 82% of them singletons. The material sequenced was PBMCs or T cells enriched from blood (not recorded which). These receptors were obtained from a woman aged 45-65 years in a cohort exposed to, infected with or recovered from COVID-19 (not recorded which).

V and J are TRBV29-1 and TRBJ2-7, with 11 bases matching TRBD2. CDR1 is SQVTM and CDR2 is ANQGSEA in the germline V gene. The CDR3 consists of 14 residues. V shed 3 bases and J 3 bases; nucleotides not matched to a gene: 4. The CDR3: CSVEKLAGVYEQYF. The CDR3 DNA is TGCAGCGTTGAGAAACTAGCGGGAGTCTACGAGCAGTACTTC.

The chain has TRBV21-1 and TRBJ1-1; TRBD1, the table's D call, was not compared with the DNA. TRBV21-1 is a pseudogene locus. The CDR3 covers 16 residues. The CDR3 DNA is TGTGCCAGCAGCCGAACCGTTGGCAGTACCCTCCATGAAGCTTTCTTT. Its translation is CASSRTVGSTLHEAFF.

In its sample, this clone was seen once. The rearrangement uses TRBV7-9 and TRBJ2-2; 8 nucleotides align to TRBD2. This CDR3 is built from 15 residues. Germline V gene data show CDR1 as SEHNR and CDR2 as FQNEAQ (reference sequence). V shed 4 bases, J shed 2 bases, and the junction held 3 bases outside the gene matches. This CDR3 is CASSSGGVNTGELFF. The CDR3 DNA follows: TGTGCCAGCAGCTCCGGGGGGGTTAACACCGGGGAGCTGTTTTTT. Filled out from reference TRBV7-9 and TRBJ2-2, the complete variable domain reads DTGVSQNPRHKITKRGQNVTFRCDPISEHNRLYWYRQTLGQGPEFLTYFQNEAQLEKSRLLSDRFSAERPKGSFSTLEIQRTEQGDSAMYLCASSSGGVNTGELFFGEGSRLTVL.

V and J are TRBV2 and TRBJ1-4; 8 nucleotides line up with TRBD1. The CDR3 has 14 residues. Germline trimming cut 4 bases from V and 6 bases from J; bases unmatched to any gene: 4. Germline CDR1 reads SNHLY; CDR2 reads FYNNEI. The CDR3 loop reads CASSVDRGDEKLFF. The CDR3 region has the DNA TGTGCCAGCAGTGTTGACAGGGGAGATGAAAAACTGTTTTTT.

The rearrangement uses TRBV12-3 or TRBV12-4 and TRBJ2-1, with D unclear. Trimming removed 2 bases at V and 8 bases at J, with 10 bases between. This CDR3 spans 13 amino acids. This CDR3 is CASSLPGSHEQFF. In DNA, the CDR3 is TGTGCCAGCAGTTTACCAGGTTCCCATGAGCAGTTCTTC.

The V gene is TRBV19, the J gene TRBJ2-2, with a tentative D call TRBD2 (5 bases). Trimming cost V 8 bases and J 0 bases, with 7 bases left between them. The CDR3 totals 13 residues. Germline-derived CDR1 and CDR2 are LNHDA and SQIVND (reference sequence). CDR3 sequence reads: CASSSPNTGELFF. The CDR3 DNA sequence: TGTGCCAGTTCTAGCCCGAACACCGGGGAGCTGTTTTTT.

This chain links TRBV18 with TRBJ1-5; D ambiguous. The germline V gene encodes CDR1 KGHSH and CDR2 LQKENI. V gave up 3 bases and J gave up 6 bases, with 21 bases separating them. The CDR3 loop spans 17 amino acids. The chain's CDR3 is CASSPVFAAGGVQPQHF. CDR3 nucleotide sequence: TGTGCCAGCTCACCGGTTTTCGCCGCGGGTGGCGTTCAGCCCCAGCATTTT.

This chain uses TRBV3-1 (or the pseudogene TRBV3-2) with TRBJ2-1, with 9 bases that match TRBD1. The CDR3 sequence is 14 residues long. Germline trimming cut 6 bases from V and 10 bases from J; bases unmatched to any gene: 10. CDR1 is LGHDT and CDR2 is YNNKEL in the germline V gene (reference sequence). CDR3 DNA: TGTGCCAGCAGTAAAGGGACAGGGTTCGGAGAGCAGTTCTTC. Amino acid sequence: CASSKGTGFGEQFF.

This chain uses TRBV11-2 with TRBJ2-7; 7 bases agree with TRBD1. The trim removed 2 bases at V and 2 bases at J, leaving 3 bases unmatched. This CDR3 spans 14 amino acids. CDR1 is SGHAT, CDR2 FQNNGV, per germline. The CDR3 DNA reads TGTGCCAGCAGCTTATTGACAGGGACCTACGAGCAGTACTTC. Its translation: CASSLLTGTYEQYF.

V gene TRBV24-1 combines with J gene TRBJ2-5, with TRBD1 matching 8 bases. Germline V CDR1 and CDR2: KGHDR, SFDVKD. Losses at the gene ends were 4 bases for V and 5 bases for J; bases not matched to a gene: 11. The length of the CDR3 is 16 residues. CDR3 sequence reads: CATSDPGQGAGETQYF. For the CDR3, the DNA is TGTGCCACCAGTGACCCCGGACAGGGCGCTGGGGAGACCCAGTACTTC.

The chain carries TRBV6-4 and TRBJ1-5; D may be TRBD1 (6 bases). Germline assignment: CDR1 MRHNA and CDR2 SNTAGT. The V gene lost 6 bases and the J gene lost 5 bases, with 32 bases spanning the gap. The length of the CDR3 is 20 residues. CDR3 sequence: CASRPYSRVSLQGGYQPQHF. CDR3 coding DNA: TGTGCCAGCAGACCCTATTCGCGGGTGTCGCTACAGGGCGGTTATCAGCCCCAGCATTTT.

The chain is built from TRBV7-8 and TRBJ2-7; TRBD2 agrees at 8 bases. The ends lost 1 base at V and 2 bases at J; junction bases unmatched: 7. The CDR3 has 16 amino acids. Germline lookup yields CDR1 SGHVS and CDR2 FQNEAQ. The CDR3 nucleotides read TGTGCCAGCAGCTTAGAGCTGGCGGGAGGCCCCTACGAGCAGTACTTC. This codes for CASSLELAGGPYEQYF.

The CDR3 DNA sequence: TGTGCCAGCAGGAAACAGGGGGGGGACTATGGCTACACCTTC. It yields the protein CASRKQGGDYGYTF. The chain carries TRBV6-5 and TRBJ1-2, with 8 positions matching TRBD1. The CDR3 has 14 residues. CDR1 and CDR2 (germline): MNHEY, SVGAGI. With V trimmed by 6 bases and J by 3 bases, 6 bases remained unmatched.

The genes are TRBV4-1 and TRBJ2-1; 10 bases are shared with TRBD2. J lost 2 bases, V lost 2 bases, and 9 bases had no gene match. Per the germline V gene, CDR1 is MGHRA and CDR2 is YSYEKL. The CDR3 totals 18 residues. CDR3 region: CASSQSWTSGQTYNEQFF. The CDR3, as DNA: TGCGCCAGCAGCCAATCCTGGACTAGCGGCCAAACCTACAATGAGCAGTTCTTC.

The chain employs TRBV19 and TRBJ1-5; TRBD1 is a possible D gene (6 bases). Deletions cut 6 bases from V and 1 base from J, with 16 bases between. The germline CDR1 and CDR2 sequences are LNHDA and SQIVND (reference sequence). The CDR3 loop spans 16 amino acids. CDR3 sequence reads: CASRETRGTSNQPQHF. Here the CDR3 DNA reads TGTGCCAGTAGGGAAACCAGGGGTACGAGCAATCAGCCCCAGCATTTT.

This chain connects TRBV4-3 to TRBJ1-1, with D maybe TRBD1 (6 bases). V was clipped by 0 bases and J by 9 bases, with 14 bases between them. CDR1 and CDR2 from the germline V gene are LGHNA and YSLEER. This CDR3 is built from 14 residues. CDR3 protein: CASSQEPTGNKAFF. In DNA form, the CDR3 reads TGCGCCAGCAGCCAAGAACCGACAGGCAATAAAGCTTTCTTT.

The chain joins TRBV30 to TRBJ2-5; no clear D. Trimming removed 0 bases at V and 3 bases at J, with 20 bases between. CDR1 GTSNPN and CDR2 SVGIG come from the germline V gene (reference sequence). The CDR3 spans 17 residues. CDR3 sequence reads: CAWSVVGSASLKETQYF. The CDR3 nucleotides read TGTGCCTGGAGTGTTGTGGGCTCGGCGTCCTTAAAAGAGACCCAGTACTTC.

The J gene is TRBJ2-3, the V gene TRBV5-1; 7 positions match TRBD2. CDR3 length: 15 amino acids. Germline V gene sequence: CDR1 SGHRS, CDR2 YFSETQ. The V and J ends lost 4 bases and 4 bases, in that order; junction bases with no gene match: 9. CDR3 DNA sequence: TGCGCCAGCAGCCACGGGACTATTAGATCAGATACGCAGTATTTT. Translated: CASSHGTIRSDTQYF.